This TCR beta chain was observed in a study of cytomegalovirus exposure and HLA in healthy donors. General study results and limits: Immune exposure information available was restricted to CMV serostatus. A later analysis reportedly found fewer N-insertions in an Asian-associated ancestry cluster than the approximately 670-donor mean.

This clone came up once. Its antigen is unknown. The PCR ran on 60 Vbeta and 13 Jbeta primers. The assay was immunoSEQ multiplex PCR, and TCRdb's table has in-frame clones only and misses some. The sample has 100,000 to 120,000 clones; 77% are singletons. This receptor was obtained from a middle-aged woman in good health and CMV-seropositive. Material for sequencing was PBMCs.

The CDR3 sequence: CASSKGARPNYGYTF. DNA for the CDR3: TGTGCCAGCAGCAAAGGGGCGAGACCTAACTATGGCTACACCTTC. The chain employs TRBV21-1 and TRBJ1-2; the D segment call TRBD1 is taken from the table without a DNA check. TRBV21-1 is noted as a pseudogene. The CDR3 has 15 amino acids.